Listed below are T cell receptor beta chains from one sample, sequenced in a study of blood T cell repertoires in COVID-19. Here immunoSEQ multiplex PCR was the method, and the copy in TCRdb shows in-frame clones only, minus some. Of approximately 50,000 clones in the sample, around 90% were seen once. Material: peripheral blood. Receptors were obtained from a man aged 50 to 60 with active COVID-19. Both conserved end residues are part of each CDR3.

V gene	J gene	CDR3 protein
TRBV4-3	TRBJ2-5	CASSQVRGSPQYF
TRBV7-2	TRBJ2-3	CASSLGVVGTDTQYF
TRBV29-1	TRBJ1-4	CSGRSATNEKLFF
TRBV4-1	TRBJ2-3	CASSRENEDTQYF
TRBV6-5	TRBJ2-7	CASSFGNEQYF
TRBV7-2	TRBJ2-7	CASSLGPIYEQYF
TRBV18	TRBJ2-7	CASSPPAGYEQYF
TRBV12-3/TRBV12-4	TRBJ1-1	CASSLKGATEAFF
TRBV20-1	TRBJ2-5	CSAFSETQYF
TRBV6-5	TRBJ2-2	CASSYSAGEITGELFF
TRBV7-6	TRBJ2-5	CASSLRGGEETQYF
TRBV6-4	TRBJ1-2	CASSDSTRGGYTF
TRBV6-1	TRBJ1-5	CASSDIPPQHF
TRBV7-9	TRBJ2-7	CASSNYPKQGLSYEQYF
TRBV5-6	TRBJ2-5	CASSSGQGGETQYF
TRBV3-1/TRBV3-2	TRBJ1-3	CASSLGSGNTIYF
TRBV4-1	TRBJ2-7	CASSQRDTGTYEQYF
TRBV9	TRBJ2-5	CASSVGGFRETQYF
TRBV29-1	TRBJ2-7	CSVEVGSGMTYEQYF
TRBV4-1	TRBJ1-1	CASSHPGGQNTEAFF
TRBV2	TRBJ2-7	CASSDLDSLEQYF
TRBV7-2	TRBJ2-1	CASSLGGGAYNEQFF
TRBV4-1	TRBJ1-1	CASSRPTRTIEAFF
TRBV2	TRBJ1-5	CASSVAPNQPQHF
TRBV3-1/TRBV3-2	TRBJ1-2	CASSQVLGNYGYTF
TRBV7-2	TRBJ2-5	CASSLLAGAQYF
TRBV9	TRBJ2-5	CASSSGGARQETQYF
TRBV11-2	TRBJ2-3	CASRFGGTGDTDTQYF
TRBV9	TRBJ2-5	CASSVRGETQYF